This T cell receptor beta chain was captured in a study of T cell repertoires in cytomegalovirus infection. Overall study context: Both a matching HLA type and CMV infection were indicated by public TCR beta signatures. Findings of the study overall: In two of eight donors, the top clonotype was HLA-C-restricted CMV-specific. Totalled public TCR beta family frequency picked out people who carried CMV plus the relevant HLA.

TCRdb recomputed calls from the reads with MiXCR, one row per CDR3 protein. The data hold tens of thousands of distinct CDR3 sequences, with over 3.5% observed a single time. This clonotype was counted at least ten times. The antigen remains undetermined. CDR1 and CDR2 from the germline V gene are SEHNR and FQNEAQ (reference sequence). CDR3 length: 15 residues. The ends lost 5 bases at V and 6 bases at J; junction bases unmatched: 11. This receptor was taken from a human donor in good health (CMV status not recorded). Some clones in this sample may be carry-over from other donors' samples. This chain joins TRBV7-9 and TRBJ1-2, with 8 bases fitting TRBD1. Material for sequencing was PBMCs. The CDR3 protein is CASSQIDRGMDGYTF. The CDR3 nucleotides are TGTGCCAGCAGCCAAATTGACAGGGGTATGGATGGCTACACCTTC.